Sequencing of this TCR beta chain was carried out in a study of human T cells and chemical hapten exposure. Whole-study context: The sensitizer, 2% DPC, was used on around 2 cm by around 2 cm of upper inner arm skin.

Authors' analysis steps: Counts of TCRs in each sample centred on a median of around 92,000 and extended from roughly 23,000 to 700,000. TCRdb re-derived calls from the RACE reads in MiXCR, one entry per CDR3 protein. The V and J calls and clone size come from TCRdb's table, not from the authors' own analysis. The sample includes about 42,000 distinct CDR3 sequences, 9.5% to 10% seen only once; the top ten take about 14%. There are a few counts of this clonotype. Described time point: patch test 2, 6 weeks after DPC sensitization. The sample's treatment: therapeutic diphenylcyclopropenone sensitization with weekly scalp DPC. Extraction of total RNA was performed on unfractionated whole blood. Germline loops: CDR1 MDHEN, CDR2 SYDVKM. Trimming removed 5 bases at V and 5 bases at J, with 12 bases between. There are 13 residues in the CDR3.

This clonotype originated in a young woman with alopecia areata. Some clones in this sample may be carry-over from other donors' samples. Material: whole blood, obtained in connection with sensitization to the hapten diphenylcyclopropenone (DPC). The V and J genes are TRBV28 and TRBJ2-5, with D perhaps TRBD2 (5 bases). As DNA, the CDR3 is TGTGCCAGCAGTCCGCGAGGGCGGGAGACCCAGTACTTC. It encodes CASSPRGRETQYF.